Here is one T cell receptor beta chain with its context. The data were taken from a study of blood T cell repertoires in COVID-19. Assay: immunoSEQ multiplex PCR; the TCRdb copy retains only in-frame clones and omits some. The table records about 130,000 clones, about 92% of them present only once. The CDR3 has 16 residues. Germline V lookup: CDR1 SGDLS, CDR2 YYNGEE. V was pared by 4 bases and J by 5 bases, with 12 bases of the junction left unmatched. The chain has TRBV9 and TRBJ2-3, with TRBD1 matching 8 bases. Material for sequencing was peripheral blood. The clonotype comes from a man in his 60s with COVID-19, enrolled during active disease. CDR3 DNA: TGTGCCAGCAGCCTCGGCTTACTTACAGGGGGAGATACGCAGTATTTT. Its translation: CASSLGLLTGGDTQYF.